This T cell receptor beta chain was found in a study of shared clonotypes between healthy human individuals (dated by TCRdb to the early 2020s). General notes on the study: A few men and a couple of women, aged 18 to 49 years, made up the cohort. Blood TCR repertoires of several healthy adults were deeply sequenced to estimate repertoire size and the extent of clonotype sharing between individuals. Libraries were prepared and TCR repertoires were sequenced by different laboratories using diverse techniques, in order to increase sequencing depth and limit assay-specific biases. Leukapheresis yielded between about 0.8 and 9.5 billion PBMCs per donor.

TCR CDR3 regions were amplified from genomic DNA by multiplex PCR using the deep immunoSEQ assay. Extracted genomic DNA from each cell subset was spread evenly across all wells of several immunoSEQ 96-well plates, with each plate serving as a replicate. For unsorted PBMC, around 290 ng of genomic DNA, equivalent to around 30,000 T cell genomes, went into each replicate PCR. Ten immunoSEQ deep assay plates were used to sequence the unsorted PBMC genomic DNA. The purified libraries were quantified using a Qubit 3.0 fluorometer, sized with a Bioanalyzer 2100, and then quantified again using the KAPA Library Quantification kit. Every immunoSEQ 96-well plate was sequenced on a separate single-read 150-cycle Illumina NextSeq 550 flow cell. Regarding the original processing steps: The immunoSEQ output contained only junctional sequences without quality scores, so filtering could not match that applied to full-length reads. To assign V/J genes and CDR3, sequences were annotated against IMGT germline references using PyIR, a Python wrapper for IgBLAST v1.9. Reads with weak V/J assignments (E-value above 1e-6), missing CDR3, stop codons, out-of-frame junctions, or ambiguous translated residues were removed. V3J clonotypes were defined as sequences sharing an identical inferred V gene, J gene, and CDR3 amino acid sequence. The percentage overlap between two repertoires was calculated by dividing the number of shared unique clonotypes by the size of the smaller repertoire. RTK rarefaction, the Chao1 estimator, and Recon v2.1 estimates of unobserved clonotypes were used to assess repertoire richness. TCRdb limited this immuneACCESS table to in-frame rearrangements with V and J called. A share of clones is missing; checked studies link under half to unresolved V genes, and the rest is unexplained. V, J and clone size derive from that table, while D and trimming were established from the DNA sequence. This sample has around 430,000 clones in its table, and around 75% of those were observed once. The leading ten clones occupy roughly 13% of the sample.

The donors were healthy, HIV-negative adults who had no recently reported acute infections or vaccinations. Every donor was a Caucasian adult living in Nashville, Tennessee, USA. In the unsorted samples, some 94 million PBMCs were counted, and genomic DNA was extracted using the QIAamp DNA Blood Mini kit. Blood was collected by leukapheresis, and PBMCs were isolated by Ficoll-Histopaque density gradient centrifugation and then cryopreserved in liquid nitrogen vapor phase. What the research found in general, with its limitations: Pairwise subsampling led to the expectation that sequencing depth would affect the degree of clonotype sharing among donors. Because the study included only a small number of donors, the genetic and exposure-history diversity represented was limited. Sampling was restricted to blood, and TCR repertoires in tissue are likely to differ from TCR repertoires in blood.

This clone has just one count. The antigen this receptor binds is unknown. No qualities accompany the bases; no much larger clone lies one base away. Sequences SGDLS (CDR1) and YYNGEE (CDR2) are obtained from the germline V gene. The CDR3 has 14 amino acids, counting the end cysteine and phenylalanine. Here the CDR3 DNA is all that survives: 42 bases in frame from base 1. The V end loses 4 bases and the J end loses 11 bases, and a stretch of 21 bases separates them. The chain employs TRBV9 and TRBJ2-5; perhaps TRBD2 is the D gene, with 5 bases matching. This clonotype was obtained from a woman between 35 and 50 years old in good health. Some clones in this sample may be carry-over from other donors' samples. Material for sequencing was PBMCs. The CDR3: CASSPGVTSMEQYF. The DNA is TGTGCCAGCAGCCCCGGGGTCACTTCGATGGAGCAGTACTTC. Supplemented by the reference TRBV9 and TRBJ2-5 proteins around the CDR3, the complete variable domain is DSGVTQTPKHLITATGQRVTLRCSPRSGDLSVYWYQQSLDQGLQFLIQYYNGEERAKGNILERFSAQQFPDLHSELNLSSLELGDSALYFCASSPGVTSMEQYFGPGTRLLVL.